This T cell receptor delta chain stems from a study of gamma-delta chains in newborns, infants, children. About the study: Microbial exposure reportedly drives polyclonal innate γδ T cell expansion after birth.

TCRdb fed the reads into CATT to redo clone calling. The repertoire holds 3,500 to 5,000 delta-chain clones, with over 3% as singletons. Turning to this clone: One base separates it from a far larger clone, so it is likely a read error. Other DNA sequences in the same sample also yield this CDR3.

The TCR was taken from a child who was a newborn, infant or young child, either healthy, febrile or measles-vaccinated (not recorded which). Sample: blood.

The CDR3 spells CACDTVLGSWDTRQMFF. CDR3 coding DNA: TGTGCTTGTGACACCGTACTGGGCTCCTGGGACACCCGACAGATGTTTTTC. This chain links TRDV2 with TRDJ3, with D maybe TRDD3 (6 bases). The CDR3 contains 17 residues. The germline V gene encodes CDR1 GEAIGNYY and CDR2 EKD.